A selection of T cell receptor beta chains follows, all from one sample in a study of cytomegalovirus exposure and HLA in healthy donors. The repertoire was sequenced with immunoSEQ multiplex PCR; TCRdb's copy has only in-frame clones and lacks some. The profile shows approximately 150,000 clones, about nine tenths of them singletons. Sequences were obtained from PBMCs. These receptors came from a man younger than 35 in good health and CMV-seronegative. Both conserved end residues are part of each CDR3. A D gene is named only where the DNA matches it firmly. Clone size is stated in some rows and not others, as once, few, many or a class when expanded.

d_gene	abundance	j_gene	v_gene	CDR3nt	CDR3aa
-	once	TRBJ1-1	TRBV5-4	TGTGCCAGCAGCAGCGTTCGCGGGATCGAAGCTTTCTTT	CASSSVRGIEAFF
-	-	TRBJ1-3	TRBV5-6	TGTGCCAGCAGCTGGGCCGGCACAGGAGCCGCTGGAAACACCATATATTTT	CASSWAGTGAAGNTIYF
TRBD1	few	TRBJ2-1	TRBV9	TGTGCCAGCAGCGACAAACAGGGGGCGACCAATGAGCAGTTCTTC	CASSDKQGATNEQFF
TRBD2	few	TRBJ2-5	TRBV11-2	TGTGCCAGCAGCTTAGGTCGGGGGGGTCGGGGAGAGACCCAGTACTTC	CASSLGRGGRGETQYF
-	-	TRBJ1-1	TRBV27	TGTGCCAGCAGTTCCGGAGACAGGTTGGTGCCTGAAGCTTTCTTT	CASSSGDRLVPEAFF
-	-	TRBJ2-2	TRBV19	TGTGCCAGCACCCCCAGGAGAGCGACTACGAACACCGGGGAGCTGTTTTTT	CASTPRRATTNTGELFF
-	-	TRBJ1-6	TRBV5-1	TGCGCCAGCAGCTTGGGACAGGATGATTCACCCCTCCACTTT	CASSLGQDDSPLHF
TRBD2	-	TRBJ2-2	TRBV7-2	TGTGCCAGCAGCTTAGTTGGGACTATATACGCGAACACCGGGGAGCTGTTTTTT	CASSLVGTIYANTGELFF
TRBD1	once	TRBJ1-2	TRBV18	TGTGCCAGCTCACCGACCGGACAGGGGGCGCAGAGAGGCTACACCTTC	CASSPTGQGAQRGYTF
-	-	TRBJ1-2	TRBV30	TGTGCCTGCGTAACAGGGAGGGAGCACTATGGCTACACCTTC	CACVTGREHYGYTF
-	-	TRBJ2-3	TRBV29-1	TGCAGCGCCCTGGACTGGTCGGGCGGCACAGATACGCAGTATTTT	CSALDWSGGTDTQYF
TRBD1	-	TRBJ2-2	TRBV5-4	TGTGCCAGCAGCTTGGGGACAGGGTCGAACACCGGGGAGCTGTTTTTT	CASSLGTGSNTGELFF
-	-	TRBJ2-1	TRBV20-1	TGCAGTGCTAGAGATGGTGCGCGGCAGTTCTTC	CSARDGARQFF
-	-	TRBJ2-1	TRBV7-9	TGTGCCAGCAGCCCCACTACCGATGAGCAGTTCTTC	CASSPTTDEQFF
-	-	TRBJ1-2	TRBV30	TGTGCCTCGTATAGGACTTCTAACTATGGCTACACCTTC	CASYRTSNYGYTF
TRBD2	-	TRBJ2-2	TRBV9	TGTGCCAGCAGCCCCCAACTTTCGGGCGGGAGTGACACCGGGGAGCTGTTTTTT	CASSPQLSGGSDTGELFF
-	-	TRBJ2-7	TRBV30	TGTGCCTGGAGTGCGACACTTTACTACGAGCAGTACTTC	CAWSATLYYEQYF
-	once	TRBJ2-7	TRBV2	TGTGCCAGCAGTGAAGGTCCGAATCACACTGACAGGCGTTACGAGCAGTACTTC	CASSEGPNHTDRRYEQYF
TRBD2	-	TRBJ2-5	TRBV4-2	TGTGCCAGCAGCCAAGATGTCGGCCTAGCGGGAGGACGGGGAGAGACCCAGTACTTC	CASSQDVGLAGGRGETQYF
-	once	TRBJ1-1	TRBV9	TGTGCCAGCAGCGTAGCGGGGGGGGTGAACACTGAAGCTTTCTTT	CASSVAGGVNTEAFF
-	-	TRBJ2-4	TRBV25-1	TGTGCCAGCAGTCCGACGGGGGGCGCGAACATTCAGTACTTC	CASSPTGGANIQYF
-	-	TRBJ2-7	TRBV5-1	TGCGCCAGCGCCGGGACTGACGCCTACGAGCAGTACTTC	CASAGTDAYEQYF
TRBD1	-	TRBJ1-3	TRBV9	TGTGCCAGCAGCCGGACGACAGGGTACTCTGGAAACACCATATATTTT	CASSRTTGYSGNTIYF
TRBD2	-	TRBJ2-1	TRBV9	TGTGCCAGCAGCGTTAGCGGGAGCTCCTACAATGAGCAGTTCTTC	CASSVSGSSYNEQFF
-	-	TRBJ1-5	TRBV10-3	TGTGCCATCAGTCCCGGACGGACTAATCAGCCCCAGCATTTT	CAISPGRTNQPQHF
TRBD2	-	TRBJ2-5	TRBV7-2	TGTGCCAGCAGCTTGGCGGGGGGCTCAGAGACCCAGTACTTC	CASSLAGGSETQYF
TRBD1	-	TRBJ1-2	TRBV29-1	TGCAGCATAGGGACAGGGGGCTCGGGAGGCTACACCTTC	CSIGTGGSGGYTF
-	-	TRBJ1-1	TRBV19	TGTGCCAGTAGTAGTGAGAACCGGTGGAACACTGAAGCTTTCTTT	CASSSENRWNTEAFF
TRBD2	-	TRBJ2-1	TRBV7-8	TGTGCCAGCAGCCGCCTCCTAGCGGGGGCCCTGGGTGAGCAGTTCTTC	CASSRLLAGALGEQFF
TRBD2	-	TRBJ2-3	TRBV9	TGTGCCAGCAGCGTCCAACCGGGGGGGAGTACCCCAGATACGCAGTATTTT	CASSVQPGGSTPDTQYF
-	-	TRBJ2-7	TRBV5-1	TGCGCCAGCAACCTCGGGGGAGGACAATCGTACTTC	CASNLGGGQSYF
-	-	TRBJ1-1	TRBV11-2	TGTGCCAGCAGCTTAGCCAGGATTATGAACACTGAAGCTTTCTTT	CASSLARIMNTEAFF
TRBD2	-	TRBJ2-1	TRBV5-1	TGCGCCACCCGAGCGGGAGTAGTCGGCAATGAGCAGTTCTTC	CATRAGVVGNEQFF
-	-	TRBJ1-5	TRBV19	TGTGCCAGTAGTAACGACAGGCGTGGGGAAAATCAGCCCCAGCATTTT	CASSNDRRGENQPQHF
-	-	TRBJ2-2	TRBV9	TGTGCCAGCAGCGTAGCGGACTTAGCCGGGGAGCTGTTTTTT	CASSVADLAGELFF
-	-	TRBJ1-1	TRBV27	TGTGCCAGCAGTTTATTCAGGAACACTGAAGCTTTCTTT	CASSLFRNTEAFF
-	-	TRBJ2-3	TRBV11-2	TGTGCCAGCAGCCCAGCATACAGTGGAAGTGCAGATACGCAGTATTTT	CASSPAYSGSADTQYF
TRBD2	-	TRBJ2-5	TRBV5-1	TGCGCCAGCAGCTTGGGGACTAGCGGGAACCAAGAGACCCAGTACTTC	CASSLGTSGNQETQYF
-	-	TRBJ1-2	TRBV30	TGTGCCTGGAATACCAGGGCAGGGAATTATGGCTACACCTTC	CAWNTRAGNYGYTF
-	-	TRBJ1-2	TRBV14	TGTGCCAGCAGCCAAGATCCGGGGGTCGGACTCTATGGCTACACCTTC	CASSQDPGVGLYGYTF
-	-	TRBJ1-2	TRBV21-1	TGTGCCAGCAGCCCCATCTATAGTCGACAGGGGGCTAACTATGGCTACACCTTC	CASSPIYSRQGANYGYTF
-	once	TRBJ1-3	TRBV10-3	TGTGCCATCAGCAGGGAAACTGGAAACACCATATATTTT	CAISRETGNTIYF
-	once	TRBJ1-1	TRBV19	TGTGCCAGTAGTATGCGCAGGCTGAACACTGAAGCTTTCTTT	CASSMRRLNTEAFF
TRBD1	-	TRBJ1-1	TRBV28	TGTGCCAGCAGTGGCGGGACAGGGGTTCGAACTGAAGCTTTCTTT	CASSGGTGVRTEAFF
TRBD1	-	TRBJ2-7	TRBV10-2	TGCGCCAGCAGTGAGAGGGGGCAGATAGCCCACGAGCAGTACTTC	CASSERGQIAHEQYF
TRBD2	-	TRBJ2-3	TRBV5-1	TGCGCCAGCAGCTTGAGGCCCCGTGTAAGCGGGGAAAGCACAGATACGCAGTATTTT	CASSLRPRVSGESTDTQYF
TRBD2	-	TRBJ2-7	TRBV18	TGTGCCAGCTCCGGGACTAGCGGGGGGGCTGGCGAGCAGTACTTC	CASSGTSGGAGEQYF